A selection of T cell receptor beta chains follows, all from one sample in a study of early T cells in non-severe SARS-CoV-2 infection. One entry per CDR3 protein results from TCRdb running MiXCR on the 5' RACE reads. The data show approximately 35,000 distinct CDR3 sequences, with approximately 6.9% seen just once and under 5% held by the top ten. Sequencing used whole blood. Receptor source: an adult who was a healthcare worker with PCR-confirmed SARS-CoV-2 infection or an uninfected control (not recorded which). Each CDR3 is given with its conserved first and last residue. The D gene is left open where the match is weak. The size entry is marked missing in some rows and otherwise reads once, few, many or a size class.

D | J | length | size | V | CDR3 | DNA
TRBD2 | TRBJ2-7 | 15 | many | TRBV15 | CATSREAGGGYEQYF | TGTGCCACCAGCAGAGAAGCGGGAGGAGGGTACGAGCAGTACTTC
TRBD2 | TRBJ2-2 | 17 | few | TRBV2 | CASSDYRLAGHTGELFF | TGTGCCAGCAGTGATTATCGTCTAGCGGGGCACACCGGGGAGCTGTTTTTT
NA | TRBJ2-2 | 15 | few | TRBV7-9 | CASSLGSANTGELFF | TGTGCCAGCAGCTTAGGAAGCGCGAACACCGGGGAGCTGTTTTTT
TRBD1 | TRBJ2-7 | 13 | many | TRBV29-1 | CSVAGQGDYEQYF | TGCAGCGTAGCGGGACAGGGAGACTACGAGCAGTACTTC
NA | TRBJ2-2 | 16 | many | TRBV7-3 | CASSLNSGPNTGELFF | TGTGCCAGCAGCTTAAATAGCGGCCCTAACACCGGGGAGCTGTTTTTT
TRBD2 | TRBJ2-5 | 14 | many | TRBV25-1 | CASIPASGSETQYF | TGTGCCAGCATCCCAGCTAGCGGGAGTGAGACCCAGTACTTC
NA | TRBJ2-1 | 11 | NA | TRBV11-2 | CASSYFNEQFF | TGTGCCAGCAGCTATTTCAATGAGCAGTTCTTC
NA | TRBJ1-5 | 15 | few | TRBV6-1 | CASRRQSPGNQPQHF | TGTGCCAGCAGGAGACAGAGCCCGGGCAATCAGCCCCAGCATTTT
NA | TRBJ1-1 | 15 | few | TRBV6-2/TRBV6-3 | CASNLAGSSNTEAFF | TGTGCCAGCAACTTGGCCGGAAGCTCGAACACTGAAGCTTTCTTT
TRBD1 | TRBJ2-2 | 15 | once | TRBV12-3/TRBV12-4 | CASSLEGARSGELFF | TGTGCCAGCAGTTTAGAGGGGGCGAGGTCCGGGGAGCTGTTTTTT
NA | TRBJ1-1 | 15 | NA | TRBV5-1 | CASSFRDTRRGGAFF | TGCGCCAGCAGCTTTAGGGACACCCGACGCGGGGGTGCTTTCTTT
TRBD2 | TRBJ2-1 | 15 | many | TRBV6-4 | CASSLGGDPYNEQFF | TGTGCCAGCAGTTTGGGAGGGGATCCCTACAATGAGCAGTTCTTC
NA | TRBJ2-2 | 15 | NA | TRBV9 | CASGRSEKNTGELFF | TGTGCCAGCGGGCGAAGTGAAAAAAACACCGGGGAGCTGTTTTTT
NA | TRBJ1-2 | 13 | few | TRBV6-6 | CASSSTGSYGYTF | TGTGCCAGCAGCAGTACAGGGAGCTATGGCTACACCTTC
TRBD2 | TRBJ2-3 | 16 | few | TRBV4-1 | CASSQDASGSLDTQYF | TGCGCCAGCAGCCAAGACGCCAGCGGGAGTTTAGATACGCAGTATTTT
NA | TRBJ2-7 | 13 | many | TRBV10-1 | CASAKIQGYEQYF | TGCGCCAGCGCTAAAATACAGGGATACGAGCAGTACTTC
TRBD2 | TRBJ2-1 | 16 | many | TRBV4-1 | CASSQFLSGRAYEQFF | TGCGCCAGCAGCCAATTCCTTAGCGGGAGGGCGTATGAGCAGTTCTTC
NA | TRBJ2-7 | 14 | many | TRBV20-1 | CSARDPDGSYEQYF | TGCAGTGCTAGAGATCCGGACGGCTCCTACGAGCAGTACTTC
NA | TRBJ2-7 | 15 | NA | TRBV5-1 | CASSPRQGPTYEQYF | TGCGCCAGCAGCCCCCGCCAGGGGCCTACCTACGAGCAGTACTTC
TRBD1 | TRBJ2-7 | 15 | many | TRBV7-9 | CASSLGTGGAYEQYF | TGTGCCAGCAGCTTAGGGACAGGGGGCGCATACGAGCAGTACTTC
NA | TRBJ2-1 | 13 | many | TRBV5-1 | CASSLAVSNEQFF | TGCGCCAGCAGCTTGGCGGTTTCCAATGAGCAGTTCTTC
NA | TRBJ1-2 | 15 | many | TRBV7-9 | CASSSISGPYYGYTF | TGTGCCAGCAGCTCTATCTCCGGGCCCTATTACGGCTACACCTTC